The source of this TCR beta chain is a study of OX40 agonist ivuxolimab in advanced cancers. About the research overall: Patients received intravenous ivuxolimab every 2 weeks at 0.01 to 10 mg/kg. Patients assigned to dose escalation were diagnosed with hepatocellular carcinoma, melanoma, renal cell or head and neck cancer. Three patients showed partial responses: one hepatocellular carcinoma and two cutaneous melanoma cases.

As regards this clone: The antigen remains undetermined.

Sequencing used immunoSEQ multiplex PCR; TCRdb keeps in-frame clones, though not all of them. The table records 100,000 or so clones, about nine tenths of them present only once. V lost 5 bases and J lost 1; bases outside the gene matches: 4. CDR3 length: 16 amino acids. Looked up from germline, CDR1 is SGHAT and CDR2 is FQNNGV. Study observations and caveats: Doses of 0.1 to 3.0 mg/kg were accompanied by clonal expansion of CD4+ and CD8+ blood T cells by week 6.

The origin of this receptor is an adult with an advanced solid tumor such as melanoma, head and neck, liver or kidney cancer. Sequences were derived from CD4+ or CD8+ T cells sorted from blood, sampled in a trial of the OX40 agonist ivuxolimab. V and J are TRBV11-2 and TRBJ2-2, with 10 bases matching TRBD2. The CDR3 nucleotides are TGTGCCAGCAGCGCTATAGCGGGAGGGAACACCGGGGAGCTGTTTTTT. It encodes CASSAIAGGNTGELFF.